This T cell receptor beta chain comes out of a study of blood T cell repertoires in COVID-19. TCRdb's copy holds only in-frame clones and misses some; the assay was immunoSEQ multiplex PCR. This table holds some 220,000 clones, just over 85% found once. The specimen sequenced was PBMCs or T cells enriched from blood (not recorded which). The sequence was obtained from a woman in her thirties or forties with acute COVID-19.

The CDR3 region has the DNA TGCGCCAGCAGCTTAGCCCGACTAGCGGGGGGTGAAGAGACCCAGTACTTC. The encoded protein is CASSLARLAGGEETQYF. The genes are TRBV5-1 and TRBJ2-5; 13 bases map to TRBD2. Trimming removed 2 bases from V and 3 bases from J; junction bases left unmatched: 7. The germline gives CDR1 SGHRS, CDR2 YFSETQ. This CDR3 is built from 17 residues.